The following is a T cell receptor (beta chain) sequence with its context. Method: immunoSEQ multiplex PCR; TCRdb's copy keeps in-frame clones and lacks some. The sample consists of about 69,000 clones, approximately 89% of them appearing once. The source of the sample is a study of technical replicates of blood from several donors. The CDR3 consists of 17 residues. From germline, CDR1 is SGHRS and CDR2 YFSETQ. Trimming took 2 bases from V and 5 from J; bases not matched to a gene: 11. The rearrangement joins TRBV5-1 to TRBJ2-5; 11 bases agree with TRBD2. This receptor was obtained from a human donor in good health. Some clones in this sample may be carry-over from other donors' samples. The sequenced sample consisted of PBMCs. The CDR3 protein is CASSFSGTSGPGETQYF. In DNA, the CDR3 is TGCGCCAGCAGCTTTTCCGGGACTAGCGGCCCGGGGGAGACCCAGTACTTC.